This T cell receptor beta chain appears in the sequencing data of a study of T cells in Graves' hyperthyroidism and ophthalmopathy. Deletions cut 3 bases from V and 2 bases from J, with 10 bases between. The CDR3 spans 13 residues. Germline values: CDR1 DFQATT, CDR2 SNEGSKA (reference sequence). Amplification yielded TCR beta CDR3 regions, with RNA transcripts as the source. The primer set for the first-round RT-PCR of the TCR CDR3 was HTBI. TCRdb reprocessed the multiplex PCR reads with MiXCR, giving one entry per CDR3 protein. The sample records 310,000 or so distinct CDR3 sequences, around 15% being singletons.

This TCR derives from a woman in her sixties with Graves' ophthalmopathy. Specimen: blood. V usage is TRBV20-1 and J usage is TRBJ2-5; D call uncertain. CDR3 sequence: CSASRGGQETQYF. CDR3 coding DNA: TGCAGTGCTAGCCGAGGTGGTCAAGAGACCCAGTACTTC.